These 25 T cell receptor beta chains share one sample of origin, sequenced in a study of radiotherapy plus CTLA-4 blockade in lung cancer. Profiling relied on immunoSEQ multiplex PCR, and the TCRdb table lists in-frame clones only, not all of them. The sample yields 70,000 to 90,000 clones, more than 85% seen once. Sequencing used peripheral blood, obtained from a patient treated with radiotherapy plus ipilimumab. The receptors stem from a human donor with non-small cell lung cancer who had stable disease on radiotherapy plus ipilimumab.

The chain is built from TRBV10-3 and TRBJ2-1, with D maybe TRBD1 (6 bases). Germline-derived CDR1 and CDR2 are ENHRY and SYGVKD. This CDR3 has 14 amino acids. V was pared by 3 bases and J by 10 bases, with 16 bases between. CDR3 in DNA: TGTGCCATCAGTGATAGTGGGGGCCCTTCCGAGCAGTTCTTC. Translated: CAISDSGGPSEQFF.

V usage is TRBV28 and J usage is TRBJ1-5; no firm D call. Trimming pared 7 bases from V and 5 bases from J, leaving 6 bases between. Germline V gene sequence: CDR1 MDHEN, CDR2 SYDVKM. There are 11 residues in the CDR3. DNA of the CDR3: TGTGCCAGCATGGAGGATCAGCCCCAGCATTTT. Translated: CASMEDQPQHF.

The chain combines TRBV6-5 with TRBJ2-7, with 10 nucleotides matching TRBD1. Germline V lookup: CDR1 MNHEY, CDR2 SVGAGI. The J segment lost 3 bases and the V segment lost 5 bases, leaving 4 bases of the junction unmatched. CDR3 size: 14 residues. CDR3 loop: CASSDRDRGYEQYF. Here the CDR3 DNA reads TGTGCCAGCAGTGACCGGGACAGGGGCTACGAGCAGTACTTC.

The J gene is TRBJ2-2, the V gene TRBV7-9, with TRBD1 matching over 7 bases. V lost 2 bases, J lost 7 bases, and 4 bases stayed unmatched. CDR3 length equals 14 residues. Germline V gene data show CDR1 as SEHNR and CDR2 as FQNEAQ (reference sequence). The CDR3 DNA reads as TGTGCCAGCAGCTTAACGACAGGGAGCGGGGAGCTGTTTTTT. The encoded protein is CASSLTTGSGELFF.

V gene TRBV7-2 combines with J gene TRBJ1-3; D is undetermined. Germline V lookup: CDR1 SGHTA, CDR2 FQGNSA. V lost 1 base to trimming and J lost 2 bases, with 12 bases between them. This CDR3 contains 16 residues. The CDR3 coding sequence is TGTGCCAGCAGCTTAGGGGGAGGCGGGGCTGGAAACACCATATATTTT. Translated, it gives CASSLGGGGAGNTIYF. Full variable domain (missing parts from reference TRBV7-2 and TRBJ1-3): GAGVSQSPSNKVTEKGKDVELRCDPISGHTALYWYRQSLGQGLEFLIYFQGNSAPDKSGLPSDRFSAERTGGSVSTLTIQRTQQEDSAVYLCASSLGGGGAGNTIYFGEGSWLTVV.

The V and J genes are TRBV28 and TRBJ1-5; D uncertain. V lost 8 bases, J lost 4 bases, and 9 bases lay in between. CDR3 size: 12 residues. Germline V gives CDR1 MDHEN, CDR2 SYDVKM. The CDR3 DNA reads TGTGCCAGCGGGCCCCTTAATCAGCCCCAGCATTTT. Translated: CASGPLNQPQHF.

The chain couples TRBV19 to TRBJ1-5; D unresolved. The germline V and J ends were trimmed by 7 bases and 2 bases, with 12 bases remaining between them. This CDR3 region has 14 residues. Germline V gene data show CDR1 as LNHDA and CDR2 as SQIVND (reference sequence). The CDR3 nucleotides read TGTGCCAGTACCATTTCGGCAGGCAATCAGCCCCAGCATTTT. Translation: CASTISAGNQPQHF.

CDR3 sequence: CASRKPGLAGAGELFF. The CDR3 coding sequence is TGTGCCAGCAGAAAGCCGGGACTAGCGGGAGCCGGGGAGCTGTTTTTT. This chain uses TRBV11-2 with TRBJ2-2; 14 bases align to TRBD2. CDR1 SGHAT and CDR2 FQNNGV come from the germline V gene. Trimming took 6 bases from V and 6 from J; bases not matched to a gene: 6. This CDR3 region has 16 residues.

The chain couples TRBV7-6 to TRBJ2-2, with D perhaps given as TRBD1 or TRBD2 (5 bases each). Trimming removed 2 bases at V and 8 bases at J, with 9 bases between. The CDR3 has 13 amino acids. In germline, CDR1 is SGHVS, CDR2 FNYEAQ. This CDR3 is CASSLYRTGELFF. The CDR3 nucleotides read TGTGCCAGCAGCTTATACAGGACTGGGGAGCTGTTTTTT.

This chain links TRBV6-1 with TRBJ1-4; maybe TRBD1 (5 bases). Germline CDR1 is MNHNS and CDR2 is SASEGT. V shed 1 base and J shed 4 bases, with 13 bases lying between them. There are 16 residues in the CDR3. In DNA, the CDR3 is TGTGCCAGCAGTGAAGGGGGGGTGATATTTAATGAAAAACTGTTTTTT. Its protein is CASSEGGVIFNEKLFF.

The chain links TRBV5-1 to TRBJ2-7; 10 bases line up with TRBD1. The CDR3 has 14 residues. The germline CDR1 and CDR2 sequences are SGHRS and YFSETQ. After removal of 2 bases from V and 3 bases from J, the junction contained 2 bases not matched to a gene. The CDR3 here is CASSLRDRGYEQYF. The CDR3 nucleotides are TGCGCCAGCAGCTTAAGGGACAGGGGCTACGAGCAGTACTTC.

The chain joins TRBV27 to TRBJ1-4; the match to TRBD1 covers 8 bases. J lost 7 bases, V lost 0 bases, and 7 bases had no gene match. This CDR3 has 16 amino acids. Per the germline V gene, CDR1 is MNHEY and CDR2 is SMNVEV (reference sequence). The CDR3 reads CASSLSGTGLGEKLFF. The CDR3 DNA reads as TGTGCCAGCAGTTTATCCGGGACAGGATTGGGTGAAAAACTGTTTTTT.

V usage is TRBV30 and J usage is TRBJ2-7; tentatively, D is TRBD1 (5 bases). V was cut by 5 bases and J by 4 bases, with 15 bases left in between. Germline V gene data show CDR1 as GTSNPN and CDR2 as SVGIG (reference sequence). This CDR3 is built from 13 residues. The DNA for the CDR3 is TGTGCCTGGGGGCCCAAGGGGTCTTACGAGCAGTACTTC. Its protein product is CAWGPKGSYEQYF.

The genes are TRBV5-1 and TRBJ2-1, with TRBD2 matching 14 bases. This CDR3 contains 15 residues. The V and J ends lost 4 bases and 10 bases, in that order; junction bases with no gene match: 7. CDR1 and CDR2 (germline): SGHRS, YFSETQ. CDR3 DNA sequence: TGCGCCAGCAGCCGACTAGCGGGGGGGGCAGGAGAGCAGTTCTTC. The encoded protein is CASSRLAGGAGEQFF.

The chain joins TRBV6-1 to TRBJ2-2; a possible D gene is TRBD2 (6 bases). The CDR3 has 14 amino acids. Looked up from germline, CDR1 is MNHNS and CDR2 is SASEGT. Deletions cut 4 bases from V and 7 bases from J, with 13 bases between. This chain's CDR3 is CASSGNTGVGELFF. CDR3 DNA sequence: TGTGCCAGCAGTGGGAACACGGGGGTCGGGGAGCTGTTTTTT.

The rearrangement links TRBV6-1 to TRBJ1-6; no firm D call. Germline V gene lookup returns CDR1 MNHNS and CDR2 SASEGT. The CDR3 loop spans 16 amino acids. The ends were cut back, 2 bases at V and 9 bases at J, with 17 bases in the middle. The DNA of the CDR3 is TGTGCCAGCAGTGAACCCCGACGGCCAGGTGGTTCACCCCTCCACTTT. Amino acid sequence: CASSEPRRPGGSPLHF.

This chain connects TRBV6-1 to TRBJ1-4; the D is unclear. Germline CDR1 and CDR2: MNHNS and SASEGT. V was clipped by 0 bases and J by 0 bases, with 14 bases between them. There are 18 residues in the CDR3. The chain's CDR3 is CASSEALGQPATNEKLFF. The DNA for the CDR3 is TGTGCCAGCAGTGAAGCGCTCGGGCAGCCTGCAACTAATGAAAAACTGTTTTTT.

This clone was seen only a few times. V and J are TRBV18 and TRBJ1-1; maybe TRBD1 (5 bases). The germline gives CDR1 KGHSH, CDR2 LQKENI. V lost 6 bases to trimming and J lost 1 base, with 9 bases between them. The CDR3 spans 13 residues. The DNA of the CDR3 is TGTGCCAGCTCCTCCGACAGGAACACTGAAGCTTTCTTT. This codes for CASSSDRNTEAFF. Drawing the rest from reference TRBV18 and TRBJ1-1, the complete variable domain is NAGVMQNPRHLVRRRGQEARLRCSPMKGHSHVYWYRQLPEEGLKFMVYLQKENIIDESGMPKERFSAEFPKEGPSILRIQQVVRGDSAAYFCASSSDRNTEAFFGQGTRLTVV.

Only a few counts were recorded for this clone. The rearrangement links TRBV5-8 to TRBJ2-3; 11 nucleotides align to TRBD1. V trimming: 4 bases; J trimming: 0 bases; junction bases outside the gene matches: 4. The CDR3 loop spans 16 amino acids. Germline V lookup: CDR1 SGHTS, CDR2 YDEGEE. The CDR3 region is CASSPGTGGSTDTQYF. The DNA of the CDR3 is TGTGCCAGCAGCCCTGGGACAGGGGGGAGCACAGATACGCAGTATTTT.

V usage is TRBV30 and J usage is TRBJ2-4; TRBD2 aligns across 16 bases. Trimming removed 4 bases from V and 2 bases from J; junction bases left unmatched: 17. This CDR3 region has 21 residues. Germline CDR1 reads GTSNPN; CDR2 reads SVGIG (reference sequence). The DNA of the CDR3 is TGTGCCTGGATTGTACTCCCGGGACTAGCGGGGGGGCCCCCCTCCAAAAACATTCAGTACTTC. Residues: CAWIVLPGLAGGPPSKNIQYF.

The chain carries TRBV6-1 and TRBJ2-7, with TRBD1 identical over 8 bases. The germline V gene encodes CDR1 MNHNS and CDR2 SASEGT. The ends lost 5 bases at V and 5 bases at J; junction bases unmatched: 11. There are 15 residues in the CDR3. The CDR3 reads CASSPSYWTGNEQYF. DNA for the CDR3: TGTGCCAGCAGTCCTTCGTACTGGACAGGGAACGAGCAGTACTTC.

The chain is built from TRBV6-5 and TRBJ1-3; weak D call: TRBD1 (6 bases). The CDR3 has 14 amino acids. V shed 6 bases and J shed 4 bases, with 13 bases lying between them. CDR1 is MNHEY and CDR2 is SVGAGI in the germline V gene. CDR3 bases: TGTGCCAGCAGCCCCGGACAGTCAGGAAACACCATATATTTT. Encoded protein: CASSPGQSGNTIYF.

The rearrangement uses TRBV11-2 and TRBJ1-5, with 8 bases lining up with TRBD1. Trimming cost V 3 bases and J 4 bases; bases outside gene matches: 5. The CDR3 is 15 amino acids. The germline CDR1 and CDR2 sequences are SGHAT and FQNNGV. DNA for the CDR3: TGTGCCAGCAGCTTGACAGGGGAGGGAAATCAGCCCCAGCATTTT. Its translation: CASSLTGEGNQPQHF.

This clone was detected only once. CDR3 sequence reads: CASSSTRSNQPQHF. CDR3 DNA sequence: TGTGCCAGCAGTTCGACTCGTAGCAATCAGCCCCAGCATTTT. V is TRBV6-6 and J is TRBJ1-5; D is ambiguous. This CDR3 has 14 residues. V gave up 4 bases and J gave up 0 bases, with 7 bases separating them. Germline V gene lookup returns CDR1 MNHNY and CDR2 SVGAGI (reference sequence).

This rearrangement joins TRBV5-1 to TRBJ2-7; 10 bases line up with TRBD2. Per the germline V gene, CDR1 is SGHRS and CDR2 is YFSETQ. The CDR3 contains 17 residues. With V trimmed by 4 bases and J by 0 bases, 10 bases remained unmatched. CDR3 coding DNA: TGCGCCAGCAGCCCCCTAGGACTAGCGGAGAGCTCCTACGAGCAGTACTTC. Amino acid sequence: CASSPLGLAESSYEQYF.